The 26 T cell receptor beta chains below all came from one sample that was sequenced in a study of blood T cell repertoires in COVID-19. Assay: immunoSEQ multiplex PCR; the TCRdb copy retains only in-frame clones and omits some. The repertoire holds about 44,000 clones, with 80% to 90% as singletons. The sequenced material came from peripheral blood. These receptors were obtained from an older man with active COVID-19.

This rearrangement joins TRBV6-7 to TRBJ2-7, with a possible D match to TRBD1 (5 bases). TRBV6-7 is an ORF; its function is uncertain. V was trimmed by 0 bases and J by 2 bases, leaving 17 bases between them. The CDR3 has 17 amino acids. CDR3 sequence reads: CASSYSSPPQGAYEQYF. For the CDR3, the DNA is TGTGCCAGCAGTTACTCCTCCCCGCCGCAGGGCGCCTACGAGCAGTACTTC.

This clone was recorded once. The chain links TRBV10-2 to TRBJ2-3; 7 bases align to TRBD1. This CDR3 is built from 15 residues. CDR1 WSHSY and CDR2 SAAADI come from the germline V gene. V was pared by 4 bases and J by 0 bases, with 4 bases of the junction left unmatched. The DNA for the CDR3 is TGCGCCAGCAGTGGATCAGGGGGAAGCACAGATACGCAGTATTTT. It translates to CASSGSGGSTDTQYF.

The genes are TRBV5-6 and TRBJ1-6, with D perhaps TRBD1 (6 bases). This CDR3 comprises 15 residues. Per germline, CDR1 SGHDT and CDR2 YYEEEE. V was cut by 4 bases and J by 7 bases, with 15 bases left in between. Here the CDR3 reads CASSGRDTWNSPLHF. For the CDR3, the DNA is TGTGCCAGCAGCGGCCGGGACACATGGAATTCACCCCTCCACTTT.

The gene calls are TRBV18 and TRBJ2-5; TRBD1 is a possible D gene (5 bases). This CDR3 comprises 17 residues. The germline V and J ends were trimmed by 1 base and 1 base, with 16 bases remaining between them. Germline CDR1 is KGHSH and CDR2 is LQKENI. In DNA form, the CDR3 reads TGTGCCAGCTCACCACTCGGACACAATTCCGCCCAAGAGACCCAGTACTTC. Translation: CASSPLGHNSAQETQYF.

The chain has TRBV11-2 and TRBJ2-6, with D unclear. The V gene's germline CDR1 is SGHAT and CDR2 FQNNGV. CDR3 size: 15 residues. The V gene lost 1 base and the J gene lost 0 bases, with 4 bases spanning the gap. CDR3 loop: CASSLGGSGANVLTF. DNA of the CDR3: TGTGCCAGCAGCTTAGGCGGCTCTGGGGCCAACGTCCTGACTTTC.

V and J are TRBV5-5 and TRBJ2-7; 12 bases align to TRBD2. CDR3 length: 16 amino acids. The V gene end was trimmed by 0 bases and the J gene end by 4 bases; junction bases not matched to a gene: 5. Germline CDR1 and CDR2: SGHKS and YYEKEE (reference sequence). This chain's CDR3 is CASSLGTSGDPYEQYF. The CDR3 DNA follows: TGTGCCAGCAGCTTGGGGACTAGCGGGGATCCATACGAGCAGTACTTC.

This clone was observed once. The J gene is TRBJ1-1, the V gene TRBV18; no clear D gene. Germline CDR1 KGHSH, CDR2 LQKENI. V lost 4 bases to trimming and J lost 1 base, with 10 bases between them. The CDR3 sequence is 14 residues long. The CDR3 loop is CASSLEAGNTEAFF. Written as DNA, the CDR3 is TGTGCCAGCTCACTAGAGGCCGGGAACACTGAAGCTTTCTTT.

This chain links TRBV6-5 with TRBJ1-1, with TRBD1 matching 7 bases. J was trimmed by 3 bases and V by 5 bases; bases with no gene match: 3. The CDR3 totals 13 residues. CDR1 MNHEY and CDR2 SVGAGI come from the germline V gene. CDR3 coding DNA: TGTGCCAGCAGTCGACAGGGATACACTGAAGCTTTCTTT. This codes for CASSRQGYTEAFF.

This clone was counted between two and nine times. This chain uses TRBV6-1 with TRBJ2-1; 8 nucleotides align to TRBD2. The J segment lost 5 bases and the V segment lost 0 bases, leaving 6 bases of the junction unmatched. The germline V gene has CDR1 MNHNS and CDR2 SASEGT. The CDR3 runs to 16 residues. CDR3 region: CASSEAQVGGDNEQFF. CDR3 nucleotides: TGTGCCAGCAGTGAAGCGCAGGTCGGGGGGGACAATGAGCAGTTCTTC.

This chain uses TRBV11-3 with TRBJ2-5, with a possible D match to TRBD1 (5 bases). Trimming took off 1 base at V and 4 bases at J, with 7 bases between the two ends. Germline values: CDR1 SGHNT, CDR2 YENEEA. This CDR3 comprises 13 residues. The CDR3 loop reads CASSLGQGETQYF. CDR3 DNA sequence: TGTGCCAGCAGCTTAGGGCAGGGAGAGACCCAGTACTTC.

The chain employs TRBV5-5 and TRBJ1-4; 10 nucleotides line up with TRBD1. The CDR3 is 15 residues long. Trimming cost V 3 bases and J 8 bases; bases outside gene matches: 7. CDR1 and CDR2 (germline): SGHKS, YYEKEE (reference sequence). The CDR3 protein is CASSWGTGEGEKLFF. The CDR3 DNA follows: TGTGCCAGCAGCTGGGGGACAGGGGAAGGGGAAAAACTGTTTTTT.

The chain combines TRBV5-8 with TRBJ1-5; 9 bases map to TRBD1. Unmatched junction bases numbered 6, after V lost 1 base and J lost 4 bases. The CDR3 totals 16 residues. The germline V gene has CDR1 SGHTS and CDR2 YDEGEE. The CDR3 spells CASSLWGQGANQPQHF. Written as DNA, the CDR3 is TGTGCCAGCAGCTTGTGGGGACAGGGCGCGAATCAGCCCCAGCATTTT.

This chain joins TRBV28 and TRBJ1-2, with 8 bases identical to TRBD1. Germline CDR1 is MDHEN and CDR2 is SYDVKM. J gave up 4 bases and V 5 bases, and 6 bases lay outside the gene matches. The CDR3 runs to 14 residues. As DNA, the CDR3 is TGTGCCAGCAGTACCGGGACAGGCGGCTATGGCTACACCTTC. Amino acids: CASSTGTGGYGYTF.

The gene calls are TRBV2 and TRBJ2-5; 7 nucleotides line up with TRBD1. CDR1 SNHLY and CDR2 FYNNEI come from the germline V gene. There are 15 residues in the CDR3. Unmatched junction bases numbered 7, after V lost 5 bases and J lost 1 base. The CDR3: CASSRSRDSQETQYF. The CDR3 DNA reads TGTGCCAGCAGTCGGTCCCGGGACAGCCAAGAGACCCAGTACTTC.

The chain recombines TRBV5-5 with TRBJ1-2, with 8 bases aligning to TRBD1. Unmatched junction bases numbered 5, after V lost 2 bases and J lost 2 bases. Germline lookup yields CDR1 SGHKS and CDR2 YYEKEE (reference sequence). This CDR3 region has 15 residues. CDR3 DNA: TGTGCCAGCAGCTTCTCGCAGGGGGCCAACTATGGCTACACCTTC. Its protein is CASSFSQGANYGYTF.

The gene calls are TRBV5-6 and TRBJ1-1, with no clear D. Germline V gene data show CDR1 as SGHDT and CDR2 as YYEEEE. V lost 1 base and J lost 1, with 5 bases in between. The CDR3 has 13 residues. The CDR3 loop reads CASSLTANTEAFF. The CDR3 DNA sequence: TGTGCCAGCAGCTTGACAGCGAACACTGAAGCTTTCTTT. Full variable domain (rest looked up from reference TRBV5-6 and TRBJ1-1): DAGVTQSPTHLIKTRGQQVTLRCSPKSGHDTVSWYQQALGQGPQFIFQYYEEEERQRGNFPDRFSGHQFPNYSSELNVNALLLGDSALYLCASSLTANTEAFFGQGTRLTVV.

The chain couples TRBV3-1 (or the pseudogene TRBV3-2) to TRBJ2-3; 8 bases map to TRBD1. Per the germline V gene, CDR1 is LGHDT and CDR2 is YNNKEL (reference sequence). Trimming cost V 0 bases and J 4 bases; bases outside gene matches: 6. This CDR3 comprises 16 residues. CDR3 bases: TGTGCCAGCAGCCAAGATCCCGGACAGGGCTCAGATACGCAGTATTTT. Its translation is CASSQDPGQGSDTQYF.

This clone was found a few times. V usage is TRBV27 and J usage is TRBJ2-7; D may be TRBD1 (7 bases). Germline V lookup: CDR1 MNHEY, CDR2 SMNVEV (reference sequence). The CDR3 is 15 amino acids. Trimming cost V 6 bases and J 6 bases, with 21 bases left between them. As DNA, the CDR3 is TGTGCCAGCAGAAAGCAGGGGACCCAGGGGGGCGAGCAGTACTTC. It is translated as CASRKQGTQGGEQYF.

V gene TRBV7-2 combines with J gene TRBJ2-5; possibly TRBD1 for D (6 bases). This CDR3 is 14 amino acids long. Germline V gives CDR1 SGHTA, CDR2 FQGNSA. Trimming left V 2 bases short and J 3 bases short, with 10 bases between. The CDR3 coding sequence is TGTGCCAGCAGCTTAACAGGGCGGAAAGAGACCCAGTACTTC. Its protein product is CASSLTGRKETQYF.

This sequence joins TRBV28 and TRBJ1-6, with 8 bases fitting TRBD1. The CDR3 spans 15 residues. Looked up from germline, CDR1 is MDHEN and CDR2 is SYDVKM. V lost 6 bases and J lost 7; bases outside the gene matches: 8. CDR3 coding DNA: TGTGCCAGCAGGGGGGGACAGGTCGGCAATTCACCCCTCCACTTT. It codes for CASRGGQVGNSPLHF.

The CDR3 sequence: CASSQEGGAGANVLTF. The CDR3 DNA follows: TGCGCCAGCAGCCAGGAAGGGGGCGCTGGGGCCAACGTCCTGACTTTC. This rearrangement joins TRBV4-1 to TRBJ2-6; TRBD1 matches at 7 bases. Germline V CDR1 and CDR2: MGHRA, YSYEKL. There are 16 residues in the CDR3. V dropped 3 bases and J dropped 2; count of bases not matched to a gene: 4.

The V gene is TRBV7-9, the J gene TRBJ2-2; 10 nucleotides align to TRBD2. J lost 4 bases, V lost 5 bases, and 16 bases had no gene match. Germline V lookup: CDR1 SEHNR, CDR2 FQNEAQ (reference sequence). The CDR3 spans 19 residues. Written as DNA, the CDR3 is TGTGCCAGCAGCCCTAAGGCTCTAGCGGGGGTACGTTTCACCGGGGAGCTGTTTTTT. It translates to CASSPKALAGVRFTGELFF.

The rearrangement joins TRBV7-2 to TRBJ2-3; D is perhaps TRBD1 (6 bases). CDR3 length: 17 residues. In germline, CDR1 is SGHTA, CDR2 FQGNSA. V lost 0 bases and J 0 bases, leaving 13 bases between the germline ends. The CDR3 nucleotides read TGTGCCAGCAGCTTAGCAGGACAGTCCCTCAGCACAGATACGCAGTATTTT. It translates to CASSLAGQSLSTDTQYF.

In regard to this clone: A junction boundary mismatches the germline segment, possibly from a read error. This rearrangement joins TRBV7-7 to TRBJ2-3; 11 positions agree with TRBD2. CDR1 and CDR2 from the germline V gene are SSHAT and FNYEAQ (reference sequence). The CDR3 is 15 residues long. As DNA, the CDR3 is TGTGCTAGCAGCTCGCTAGCGGGGGGCGAGGATACGCAGTATTTT. Translated: CASSSLAGGEDTQYF.

The rearrangement joins TRBV7-3 to TRBJ2-3; 15 bases are shared with TRBD2. CDR1 is SGHTA, CDR2 FQGTGA, per germline. The trim removed 5 bases at V and 9 bases at J, leaving 9 bases unmatched. The length of the CDR3 is 16 residues. This CDR3 is CASSPGLAGGQNTQYF. The CDR3 region has the DNA TGTGCCAGCAGCCCAGGACTAGCGGGGGGGCAAAACACGCAGTATTTT.

The V and J genes are TRBV12-3 or TRBV12-4 and TRBJ1-1; 7 nucleotides align to TRBD1. This CDR3 has 13 residues. The ends lost 5 bases at V and 5 bases at J; junction bases unmatched: 5. The CDR3 DNA follows: TGTGCCAGCAGTGCCGCCAGGGGGACTGAAGCTTTCTTT. As protein: CASSAARGTEAFF.